Listed here is a single TCR beta chain. This record comes from a study of control samples from healthy donors and cancer patients. TCRdb's copy holds only in-frame clones and misses some; the assay was immunoSEQ multiplex PCR. The sample contains some 120,000 clones, approximately 90% of which appear only once. CDR3 length: 16 residues. Germline V gene data show CDR1 as KGHSH and CDR2 as LQKENI. The germline V and J ends were trimmed by 2 bases and 7 bases, with 17 bases remaining between them. The material sequenced was blood. The clonotype originates from a woman between 65 and 79 years old in good health. V and J are TRBV18 and TRBJ1-4; D call uncertain. CDR3 loop: CASSPGEPTRGEKLFF. The CDR3, as DNA: TGTGCCAGCTCACCAGGGGAGCCCACGCGGGGTGAAAAACTGTTTTTT.